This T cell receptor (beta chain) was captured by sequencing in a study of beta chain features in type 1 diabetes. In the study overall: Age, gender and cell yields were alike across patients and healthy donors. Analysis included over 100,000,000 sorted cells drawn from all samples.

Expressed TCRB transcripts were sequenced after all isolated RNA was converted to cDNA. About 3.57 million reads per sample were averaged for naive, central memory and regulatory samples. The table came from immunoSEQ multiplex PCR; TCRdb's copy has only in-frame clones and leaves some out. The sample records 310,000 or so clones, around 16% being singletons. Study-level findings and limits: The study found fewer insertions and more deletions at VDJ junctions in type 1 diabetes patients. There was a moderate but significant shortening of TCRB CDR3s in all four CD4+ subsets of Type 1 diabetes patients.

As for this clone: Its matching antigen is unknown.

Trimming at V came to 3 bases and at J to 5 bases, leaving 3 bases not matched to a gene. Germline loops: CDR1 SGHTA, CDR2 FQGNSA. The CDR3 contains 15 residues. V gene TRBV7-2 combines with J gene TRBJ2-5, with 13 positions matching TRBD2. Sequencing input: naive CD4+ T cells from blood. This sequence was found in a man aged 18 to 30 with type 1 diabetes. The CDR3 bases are TGTGCCAGCAGCTTGACTAGCGGGGGGTGGGAGACCCAGTACTTC. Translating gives CASSLTSGGWETQYF.